Presented here are 5 T cell receptor beta chains from one specimen sequenced in a study of post-analysis software for immune sequencing data. Which antigens these TCRs recognize remains unknown. Whole-study results and caveats: Relative to controls, patients had about five TRBV segments at higher frequency, with TRBV5-6, TRBV5-1 and TRBV20-1 among these.

Unique-molecular-identifier-tagged TCR beta cDNA libraries were used. MiXCR, applied by TCRdb to the PCR reads, yields one record per CDR3 protein. The repertoire holds 150,000 to 200,000 distinct CDR3 sequences, with roughly 31% as singletons. Sequences were obtained from blood. All receptors come from a girl aged 10 to 17 with multiple sclerosis.

The rearrangement uses TRBV18 and TRBJ2-1; 8 bases line up with TRBD2. The germline CDR1 and CDR2 sequences are KGHSH and LQKENI. This CDR3 region has 14 residues. V shed 9 bases and J 7 bases; nucleotides not matched to a gene: 11. The CDR3 bases are TGTGCCAGTCAAACTAGCGGAGCCTTAAATGAGCAGTTCTTC. The encoded protein is CASQTSGALNEQFF.

To note about this clonotype: A much bigger clone sits one base away, suggesting this may be a read error. The chain links TRBV28 to TRBJ2-5; D is ambiguous. This CDR3 region has 14 residues. CDR1 is MDHEN and CDR2 is SYDVKM in the germline V gene. V was shortened by 5 bases and J by 0 bases, with 10 bases between the two germline ends. The CDR3 DNA follows: TGTGCCAGCAGTGCCCCCTTGCACCAAGAGACCCAGTACTTC. Translating gives CASSAPLHQETQYF.

This clonotype was recorded a few times. This rearrangement joins TRBV5-1 to TRBJ2-1, with 10 nucleotides matching TRBD1. V lost 7 bases and J lost 7; bases outside the gene matches: 8. CDR1 and CDR2 from the germline V gene are SGHRS and YFSETQ. The CDR3 extends over 14 amino acids. Written as DNA, the CDR3 is TGCGCCAGCGGCGGAGGACAGGGGGTGAATGAGCAGTTCTTC. Amino acids: CASGGGQGVNEQFF. Based on the CDR3 plus reference TRBV5-1 and TRBJ2-1, the full variable domain is KAGVTQTPRYLIKTRGQQVTLSCSPISGHRSVSWYQQTPGQGLQFLFEYFSETQRNKGNFPGRFSGRQFSNSRSEMNVSTLELGDSALYLCASGGGQGVNEQFFGPGTRLTVL.

This clonotype was picked up a small number of times. The chain is built from TRBV21-1 and TRBJ1-1. TRBV21-1 is annotated as a pseudogene. The CDR3 has 10 amino acids. CDR3 sequence: CASSLQQAFF. CDR3 DNA: TGTGCCAGCAGCCTTCAACAGGCTTTCTTT.

The chain recombines TRBV12-3 or TRBV12-4 with TRBJ2-5; 11 bases fit TRBD2. Unmatched junction bases numbered 9, after V lost 6 bases and J lost 9 bases. The CDR3 is 14 amino acids. This CDR3 reads CASSRLAGSWAQYF. CDR3 in DNA: TGTGCCAGCAGCCGACTAGCGGGAAGCTGGGCCCAGTACTTC.